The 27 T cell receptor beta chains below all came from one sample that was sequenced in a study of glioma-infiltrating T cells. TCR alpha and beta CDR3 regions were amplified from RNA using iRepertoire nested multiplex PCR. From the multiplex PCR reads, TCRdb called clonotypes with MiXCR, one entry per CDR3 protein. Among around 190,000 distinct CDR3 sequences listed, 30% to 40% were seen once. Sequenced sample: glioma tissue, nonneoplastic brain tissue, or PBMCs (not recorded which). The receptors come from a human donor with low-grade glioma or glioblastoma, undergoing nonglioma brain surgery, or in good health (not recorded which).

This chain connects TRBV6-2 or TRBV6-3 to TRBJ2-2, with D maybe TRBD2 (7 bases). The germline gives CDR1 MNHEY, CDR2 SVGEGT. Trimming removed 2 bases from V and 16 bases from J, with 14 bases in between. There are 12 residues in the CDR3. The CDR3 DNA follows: TGTGCCAGCAGTTACGTCACCGGGGGGCGGTTTTTT. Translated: CASSYVTGGRFF.

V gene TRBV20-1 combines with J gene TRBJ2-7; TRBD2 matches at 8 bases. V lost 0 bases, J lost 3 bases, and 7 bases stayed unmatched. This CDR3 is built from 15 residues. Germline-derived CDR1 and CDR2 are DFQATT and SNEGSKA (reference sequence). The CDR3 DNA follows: TGCAGTGCTAGAGACTCGGCGGGGGGTGGCTACGAGCAGTACTTC. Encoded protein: CSARDSAGGGYEQYF.

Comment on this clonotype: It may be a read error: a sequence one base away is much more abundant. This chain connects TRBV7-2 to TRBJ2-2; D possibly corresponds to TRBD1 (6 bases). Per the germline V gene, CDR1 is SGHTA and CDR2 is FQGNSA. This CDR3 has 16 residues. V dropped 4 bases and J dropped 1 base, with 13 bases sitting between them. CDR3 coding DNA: TGTGCCAGCAGCTCTCGGGTACAGGGGAACACCGGGGAGCTGTTTTTT. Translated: CASSSRVQGNTGELFF.

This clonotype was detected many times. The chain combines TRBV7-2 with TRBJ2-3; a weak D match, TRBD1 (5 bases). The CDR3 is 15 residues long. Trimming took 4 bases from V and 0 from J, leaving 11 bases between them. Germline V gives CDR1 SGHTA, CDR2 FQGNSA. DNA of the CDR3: TGTGCCAGCAGCTCCTCTTGGACAAGCACAGATACGCAGTATTTT. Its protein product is CASSSSWTSTDTQYF.

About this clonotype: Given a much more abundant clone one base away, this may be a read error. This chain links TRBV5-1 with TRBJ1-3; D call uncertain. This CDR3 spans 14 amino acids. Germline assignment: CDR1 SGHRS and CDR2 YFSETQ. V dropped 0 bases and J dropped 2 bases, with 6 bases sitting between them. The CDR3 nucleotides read TGCGCCAGCAGCTTGGGGAGCCCTGGAAACACCATATATTTT. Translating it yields CASSLGSPGNTIYF.

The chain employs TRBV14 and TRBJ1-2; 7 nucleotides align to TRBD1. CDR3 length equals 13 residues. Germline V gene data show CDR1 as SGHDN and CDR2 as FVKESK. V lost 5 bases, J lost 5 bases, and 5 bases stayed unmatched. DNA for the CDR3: TGTGCCAGCAGCTTTGGGACAGCATATGGCTACACCTTC. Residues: CASSFGTAYGYTF.

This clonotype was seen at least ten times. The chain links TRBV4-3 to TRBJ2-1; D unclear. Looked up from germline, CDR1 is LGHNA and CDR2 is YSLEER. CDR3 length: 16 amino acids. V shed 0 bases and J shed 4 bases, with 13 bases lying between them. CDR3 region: CASSQDYGQWYNEQFF. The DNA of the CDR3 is TGCGCCAGCAGCCAAGATTACGGGCAGTGGTACAATGAGCAGTTCTTC.

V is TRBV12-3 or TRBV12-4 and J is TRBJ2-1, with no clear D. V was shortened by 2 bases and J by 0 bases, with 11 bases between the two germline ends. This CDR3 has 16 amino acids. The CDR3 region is CASSLLGNPSYNEQFF. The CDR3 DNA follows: TGTGCCAGCAGTTTATTGGGGAATCCCTCCTACAATGAGCAGTTCTTC.

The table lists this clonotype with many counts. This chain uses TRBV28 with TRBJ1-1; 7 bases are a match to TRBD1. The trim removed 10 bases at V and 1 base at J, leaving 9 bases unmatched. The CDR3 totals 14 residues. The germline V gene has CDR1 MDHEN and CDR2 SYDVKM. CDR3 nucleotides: TGTGCCACGACAGGGAGTAGCACGAACACTGAAGCTTTCTTT. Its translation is CATTGSSTNTEAFF.

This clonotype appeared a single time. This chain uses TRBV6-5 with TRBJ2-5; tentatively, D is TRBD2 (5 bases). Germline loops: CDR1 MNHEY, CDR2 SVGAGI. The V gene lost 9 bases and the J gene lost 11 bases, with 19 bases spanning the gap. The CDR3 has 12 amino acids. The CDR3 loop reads CASAGWSNGQYF. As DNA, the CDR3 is TGTGCCAGTGCGGGTTGGAGTAATGGGCAGTACTTC.

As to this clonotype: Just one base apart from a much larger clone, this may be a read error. The CDR3: CASSDSLAGVYGYTF. The CDR3 nucleotides are TGTGCCAGCAGTGACTCATTGGCAGGGGTATATGGCTACACCTTC. The chain uses TRBV6-4 and TRBJ1-2, with D tentatively TRBD1 (6 bases). From germline, CDR1 is MRHNA and CDR2 SNTAGT. V was pared by 0 bases and J by 5 bases, with 13 bases between. This CDR3 spans 15 amino acids.

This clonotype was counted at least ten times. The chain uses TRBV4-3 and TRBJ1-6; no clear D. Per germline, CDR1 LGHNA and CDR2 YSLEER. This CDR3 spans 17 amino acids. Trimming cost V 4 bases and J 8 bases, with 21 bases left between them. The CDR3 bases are TGCGCCAGCAGCCCGGGTGAAGGGAGGCTAATGCATTCACCCCTCCACTTT. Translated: CASSPGEGRLMHSPLHF.

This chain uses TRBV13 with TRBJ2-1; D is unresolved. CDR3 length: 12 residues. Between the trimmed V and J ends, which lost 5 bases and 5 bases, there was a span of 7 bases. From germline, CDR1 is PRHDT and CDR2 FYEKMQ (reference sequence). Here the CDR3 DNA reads TGTGCCAGCAGCGCAACCAACAATGAGCAGTTCTTC. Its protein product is CASSATNNEQFF. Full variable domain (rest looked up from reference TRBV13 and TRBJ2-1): AAGVIQSPRHLIKEKRETATLKCYPIPRHDTVYWYQQGPGQDPQFLISFYEKMQSDKGSIPDRFSAQQFSDYHSELNMSSLELGDSALYFCASSATNNEQFFGPGTRLTVL.

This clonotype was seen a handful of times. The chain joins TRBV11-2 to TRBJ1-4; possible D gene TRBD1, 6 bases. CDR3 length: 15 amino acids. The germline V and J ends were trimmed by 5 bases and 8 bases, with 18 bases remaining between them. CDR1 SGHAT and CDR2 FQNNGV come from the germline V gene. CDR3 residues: CASSPVFRGREKLFF. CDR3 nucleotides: TGTGCCAGCAGCCCCGTCTTCAGGGGACGCGAAAAACTGTTTTTT. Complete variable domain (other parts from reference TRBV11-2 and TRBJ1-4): EAGVAQSPRYKIIEKRQSVAFWCNPISGHATLYWYQQILGQGPKLLIQFQNNGVVDDSQLPKDRFSAERLKGVDSTLKIQPAKLEDSAVYLCASSPVFRGREKLFFGSGTQLSVL.

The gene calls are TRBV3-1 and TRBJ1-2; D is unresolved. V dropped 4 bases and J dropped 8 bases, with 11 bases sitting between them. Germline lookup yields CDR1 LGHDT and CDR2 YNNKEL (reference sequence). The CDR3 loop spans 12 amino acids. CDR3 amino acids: CASSPSYWGYTF. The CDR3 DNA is TGTGCCAGCAGCCCCTCTTATTGGGGCTACACCTTC. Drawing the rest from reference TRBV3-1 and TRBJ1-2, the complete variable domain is DTAVSQTPKYLVTQMGNDKSIKCEQNLGHDTMYWYKQDSKKFLKIMFSYNNKELIINETVPNRFSPKSPDKAHLNLHINSLELGDSAVYFCASSPSYWGYTFGSGTRLTVV.

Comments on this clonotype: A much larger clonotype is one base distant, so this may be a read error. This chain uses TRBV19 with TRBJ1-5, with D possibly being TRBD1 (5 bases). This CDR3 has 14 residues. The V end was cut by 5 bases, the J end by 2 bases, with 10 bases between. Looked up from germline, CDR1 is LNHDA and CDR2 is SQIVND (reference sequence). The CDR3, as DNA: TGTGCCAGTAGTGGCCGGGGCTGCAATCAGCCCCAGCATTTT. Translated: CASSGRGCNQPQHF.

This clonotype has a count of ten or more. The CDR3: CASSPAQARNSPLHF. CDR3 nucleotide sequence: TGTGCCAGCTCACCAGCCCAGGCTCGGAATTCACCCCTCCACTTT. The chain has TRBV18 and TRBJ1-6; D is unresolved. The V and J ends lost 2 bases and 7 bases respectively, with 12 bases between them. This CDR3 contains 15 residues. Germline V gene lookup returns CDR1 KGHSH and CDR2 LQKENI.

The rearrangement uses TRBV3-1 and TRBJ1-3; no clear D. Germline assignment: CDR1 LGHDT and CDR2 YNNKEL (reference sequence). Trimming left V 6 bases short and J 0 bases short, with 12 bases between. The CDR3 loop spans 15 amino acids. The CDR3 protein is CASSRMEVSGNTIYF. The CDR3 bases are TGTGCCAGCAGTCGCATGGAAGTCTCTGGAAACACCATATATTTT. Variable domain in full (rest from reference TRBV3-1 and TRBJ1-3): DTAVSQTPKYLVTQMGNDKSIKCEQNLGHDTMYWYKQDSKKFLKIMFSYNNKELIINETVPNRFSPKSPDKAHLNLHINSLELGDSAVYFCASSRMEVSGNTIYFGEGSWLTVV.

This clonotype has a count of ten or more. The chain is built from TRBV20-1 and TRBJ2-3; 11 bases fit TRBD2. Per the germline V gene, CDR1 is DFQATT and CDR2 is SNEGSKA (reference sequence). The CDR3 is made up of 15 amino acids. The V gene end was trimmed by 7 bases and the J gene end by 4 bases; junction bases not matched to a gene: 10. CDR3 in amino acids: CSVGIAGGPADTQYF. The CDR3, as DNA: TGCAGTGTTGGTATAGCGGGAGGGCCCGCAGATACGCAGTATTTT.

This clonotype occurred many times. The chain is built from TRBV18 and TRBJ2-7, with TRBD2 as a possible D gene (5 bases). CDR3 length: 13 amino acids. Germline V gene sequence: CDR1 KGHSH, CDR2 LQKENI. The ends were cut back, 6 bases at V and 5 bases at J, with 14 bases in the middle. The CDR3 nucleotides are TGTGCCAGCTCGGGGAGAAATTTGAACGAGCAGTACTTC. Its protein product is CASSGRNLNEQYF.

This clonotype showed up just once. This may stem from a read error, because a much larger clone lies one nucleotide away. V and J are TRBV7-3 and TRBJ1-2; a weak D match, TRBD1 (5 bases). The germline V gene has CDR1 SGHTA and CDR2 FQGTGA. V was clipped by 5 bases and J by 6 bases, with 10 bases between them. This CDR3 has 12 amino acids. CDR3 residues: CASSLFRDGYTF. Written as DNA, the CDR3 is TGTGCCAGCAGCCTGTTCAGGGATGGCTACACCTTC.

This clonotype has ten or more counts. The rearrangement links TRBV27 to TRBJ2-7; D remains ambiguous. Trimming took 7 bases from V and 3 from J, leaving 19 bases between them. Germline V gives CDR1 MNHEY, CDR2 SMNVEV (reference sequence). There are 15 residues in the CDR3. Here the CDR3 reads CASTLSSGRIYEQYF. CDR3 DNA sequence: TGTGCCAGCACTCTATCCAGTGGGCGGATCTACGAGCAGTACTTC.

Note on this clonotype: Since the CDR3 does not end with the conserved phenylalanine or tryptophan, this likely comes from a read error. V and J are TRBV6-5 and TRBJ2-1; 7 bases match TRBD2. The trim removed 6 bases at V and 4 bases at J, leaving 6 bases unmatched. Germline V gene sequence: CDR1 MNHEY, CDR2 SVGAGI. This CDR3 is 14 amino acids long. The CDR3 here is CASRGGSAYNEQFL. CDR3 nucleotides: TGTGCCAGCAGGGGCGGGAGTGCGTACAATGAGCAGTTCCTC.

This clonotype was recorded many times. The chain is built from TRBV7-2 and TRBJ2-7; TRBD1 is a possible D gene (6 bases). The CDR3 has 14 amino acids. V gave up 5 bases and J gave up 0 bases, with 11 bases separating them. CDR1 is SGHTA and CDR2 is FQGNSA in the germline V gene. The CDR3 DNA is TGTGCCAGCAGCCCGCAGGGGACCTCCTACGAGCAGTACTTC. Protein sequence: CASSPQGTSYEQYF.

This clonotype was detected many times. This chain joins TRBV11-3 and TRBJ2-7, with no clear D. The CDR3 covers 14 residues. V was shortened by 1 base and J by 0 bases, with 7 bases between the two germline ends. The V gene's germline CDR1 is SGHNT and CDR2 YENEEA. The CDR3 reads CASSLGFSSYEQYF. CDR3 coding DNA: TGTGCCAGCAGCTTAGGTTTTAGCTCCTACGAGCAGTACTTC.

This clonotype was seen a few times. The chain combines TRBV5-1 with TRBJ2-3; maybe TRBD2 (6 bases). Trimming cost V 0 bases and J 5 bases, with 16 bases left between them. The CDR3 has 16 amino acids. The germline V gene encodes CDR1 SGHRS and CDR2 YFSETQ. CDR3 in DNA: TGCGCCAGCAGCTTGGTTAGCGGCTCCGAGGGAGATACGCAGTATTTT. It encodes CASSLVSGSEGDTQYF.

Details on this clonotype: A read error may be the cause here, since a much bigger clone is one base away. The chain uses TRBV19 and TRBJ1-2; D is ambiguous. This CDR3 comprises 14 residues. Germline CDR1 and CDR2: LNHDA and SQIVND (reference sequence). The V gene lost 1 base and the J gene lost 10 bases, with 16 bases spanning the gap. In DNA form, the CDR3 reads TGTGCCAGTAGTATAGGGAGGACCATACATGTCTACACCTTC. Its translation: CASSIGRTIHVYTF. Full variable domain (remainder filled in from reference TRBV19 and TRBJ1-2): DGGITQSPKYLFRKEGQNVTLSCEQNLNHDAMYWYRQDPGQGLRLIYYSQIVNDFQKGDIAEGYSVSREKKESFPLTVTSAQKNPTAFYLCASSIGRTIHVYTFGSGTRLTVV.